The T cell receptor beta chain described here comes from a study of shared clonotypes between healthy human individuals. Study context: The composition of the donors was a couple of women and a few men aged 18 to 49.

Several immunoSEQ 96-well plates shared each subset's DNA, each plate a replicate. This table comes from immunoSEQ multiplex PCR, and its TCRdb copy is limited to in-frame clones, with some not included. In the table there are approximately 710,000 clones, 80% to 95% of which are singletons. The count of this clone is one. Its antigen is unidentified. The V end was cut by 5 bases, the J end by 2 bases, with 18 bases between. Germline V lookup: CDR1 MDHEN, CDR2 SYDVKM. The CDR3 loop spans 16 amino acids. Study-wide findings and caveats: Sample collection involved blood only; tissue repertoires are likely different. Memory subsets generally showed smaller estimated richness than naive subsets did.

The sequence was collected from a man younger than 30 in good health. Some clones in this sample may be carry-over from other donors' samples. The specimen was memory CD8+ T cells from PBMCs. Subset: CD45RO+ cells pooled with CCR7-negative TemRA cells. V gene TRBV28 combines with J gene TRBJ1-2, with D possibly TRBD1 on 5 matching bases. CDR3 amino acids: CASSPLLTALNYGYTF. The CDR3 DNA reads TGTGCCAGCAGTCCACTCCTGACAGCATTAAACTATGGCTACACCTTC.